The T cell receptor (beta chain) under discussion was sequenced for a study of shared clonotypes between healthy human individuals. Study findings and constraints: Of the naive CD4 clonotypes, approximately 5% were shared across several donors. Naive subsets generally had larger estimated richness than memory subsets.

With 5 bases removed from V and 3 bases from J, the gap between germline ends came to 16 bases. Per germline, CDR1 PRHDT and CDR2 FYEKMQ (reference sequence). This CDR3 region has 15 residues. Of note for this clone: Antigen unknown.

Over several immunoSEQ plates, each subset's genomic DNA was distributed in even portions. The data were produced by immunoSEQ multiplex PCR, yet TCRdb's version contains in-frame clones alone and is incomplete. This sample has about 2.1 million clones; 90% to 95% occur once, and the top ten carry 1.5% to 2%. Cells designated naive CD8 were CD45RO-negative and were positively selected for CCR7, with terminally differentiated effector memory CD45RA+ cells excluded. Sequenced: naive CD8+ T cells from PBMCs. This sequence joins TRBV13 and TRBJ1-1, with D maybe TRBD1 (5 bases). This clonotype originated in a man between 18 and 35 years old in good health. Some clones in this sample may be carry-over from other donors' samples. The CDR3 loop is CASSKRDPPHTEAFF. The CDR3 DNA reads as TGTGCCAGCAGCAAAAGGGACCCCCCCCACACTGAAGCTTTCTTT.